These 2 T cell receptor beta chains originate from one sample sequenced in a study of T cells in Graves' hyperthyroidism and ophthalmopathy. Amplified regions were TCR beta CDR3 sequences from RNA transcripts. The TCR CDR3 was amplified in a first-round RT-PCR using the HTBI primer set. Using its own MiXCR run on the multiplex PCR reads, TCRdb lists one record per CDR3 protein. The repertoire holds around 520,000 distinct CDR3 sequences, with 14% as singletons. Sequenced input: blood. The source of these receptors is a woman between 40 and 55 years old with Graves' hyperthyroidism.

This clonotype was counted between two and nine times. The chain carries TRBV7-9 and TRBJ1-4, with D maybe TRBD1 (6 bases). CDR1 and CDR2 (germline): SEHNR, FQNEAQ (reference sequence). The CDR3 has 15 residues. Trimming removed 5 bases at V and 3 bases at J, with 13 bases between. CDR3 sequence reads: CASSKAGAANEKLFF. The CDR3 coding sequence is TGTGCCAGCAGCAAAGCAGGGGCGGCTAATGAAAAACTGTTTTTT.

The CDR3 here is CSVDLRSGNTIYF. DNA of the CDR3: TGCAGCGTTGATTTGCGCTCTGGAAACACCATATATTTT. The chain employs TRBV29-1 and TRBJ1-3; D gene uncertain. In germline, CDR1 is SQVTM, CDR2 ANQGSEA. The V gene lost 3 bases and the J gene lost 0 bases, with 6 bases spanning the gap. CDR3 length: 13 residues. Based on the CDR3 plus reference TRBV29-1 and TRBJ1-3, the full variable domain is SAVISQKPSRDICQRGTSLTIQCQVDSQVTMMFWYRQQPGQSLTLIATANQGSEATYESGFVIDKFPISRPNLTFSTLTVSNMSPEDSSIYLCSVDLRSGNTIYFGEGSWLTVV.